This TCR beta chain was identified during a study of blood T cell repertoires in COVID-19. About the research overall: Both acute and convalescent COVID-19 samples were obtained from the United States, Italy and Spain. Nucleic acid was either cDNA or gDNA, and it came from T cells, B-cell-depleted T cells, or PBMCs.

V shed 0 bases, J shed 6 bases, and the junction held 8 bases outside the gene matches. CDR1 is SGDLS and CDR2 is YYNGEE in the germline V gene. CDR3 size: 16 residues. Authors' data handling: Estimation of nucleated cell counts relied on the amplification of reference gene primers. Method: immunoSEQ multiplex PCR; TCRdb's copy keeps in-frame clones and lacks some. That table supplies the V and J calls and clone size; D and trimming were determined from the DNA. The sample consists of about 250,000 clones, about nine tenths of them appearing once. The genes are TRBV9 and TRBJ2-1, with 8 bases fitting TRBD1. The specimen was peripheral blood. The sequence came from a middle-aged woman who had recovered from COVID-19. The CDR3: CASSVGRTGSGNEQFF. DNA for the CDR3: TGTGCCAGCAGCGTAGGCCGGACAGGGAGTGGCAATGAGCAGTTCTTC.